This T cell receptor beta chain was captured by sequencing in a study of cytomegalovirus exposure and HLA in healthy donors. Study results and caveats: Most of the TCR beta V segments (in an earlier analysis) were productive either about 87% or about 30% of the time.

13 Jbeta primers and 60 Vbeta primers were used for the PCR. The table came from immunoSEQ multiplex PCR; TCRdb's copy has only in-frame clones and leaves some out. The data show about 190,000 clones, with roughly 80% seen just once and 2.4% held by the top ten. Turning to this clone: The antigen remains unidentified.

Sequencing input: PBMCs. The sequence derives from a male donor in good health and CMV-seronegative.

This CDR3 is CASSQDMGTSGGAKTQYF. In DNA, the CDR3 is TGCGCCAGCAGCCAAGATATGGGGACTAGCGGGGGGGCCAAGACCCAGTACTTC. The chain links TRBV4-1 to TRBJ2-5; 16 bases fit TRBD2. This CDR3 has 18 amino acids. Germline V gives CDR1 MGHRA, CDR2 YSYEKL. Trimming cost V 0 bases and J 6 bases; bases outside gene matches: 7.